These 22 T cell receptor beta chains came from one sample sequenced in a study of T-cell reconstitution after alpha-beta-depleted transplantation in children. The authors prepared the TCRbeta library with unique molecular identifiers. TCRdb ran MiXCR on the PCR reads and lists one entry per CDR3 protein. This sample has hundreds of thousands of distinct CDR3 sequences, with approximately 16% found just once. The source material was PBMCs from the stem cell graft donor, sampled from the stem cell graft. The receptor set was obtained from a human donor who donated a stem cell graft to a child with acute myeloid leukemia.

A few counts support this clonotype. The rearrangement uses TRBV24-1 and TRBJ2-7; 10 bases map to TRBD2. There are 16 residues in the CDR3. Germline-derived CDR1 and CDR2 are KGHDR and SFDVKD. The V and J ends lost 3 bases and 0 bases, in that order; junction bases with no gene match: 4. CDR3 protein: CATSDPTSGASYEQYF. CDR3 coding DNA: TGTGCCACCAGTGATCCAACTAGCGGGGCCTCCTACGAGCAGTACTTC.

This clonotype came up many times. CDR3 amino acids: CSARDRQGITDTQYF. In DNA form, the CDR3 reads TGCAGTGCTAGAGATCGGCAGGGCATCACAGATACGCAGTATTTT. The V and J genes are TRBV20-1 and TRBJ2-3, with a possible D match to TRBD1 (5 bases). This CDR3 is 15 amino acids long. V was clipped by 0 bases and J by 2 bases, with 12 bases between them. Germline V gives CDR1 DFQATT, CDR2 SNEGSKA (reference sequence).

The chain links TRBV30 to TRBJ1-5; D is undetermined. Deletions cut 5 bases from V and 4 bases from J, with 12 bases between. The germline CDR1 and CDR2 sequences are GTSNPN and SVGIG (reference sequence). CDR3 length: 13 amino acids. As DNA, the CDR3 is TGTGCCTGGTCCGGCAGCTCGAATCAGCCCCAGCATTTT. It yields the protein CAWSGSSNQPQHF.

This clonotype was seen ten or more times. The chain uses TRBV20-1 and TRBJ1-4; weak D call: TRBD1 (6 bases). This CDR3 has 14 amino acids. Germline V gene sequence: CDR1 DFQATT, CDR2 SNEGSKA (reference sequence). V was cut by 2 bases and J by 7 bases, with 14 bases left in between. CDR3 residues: CSARRTVTGEKLFF. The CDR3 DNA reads TGCAGTGCTAGAAGGACAGTCACGGGTGAAAAACTGTTTTTT.

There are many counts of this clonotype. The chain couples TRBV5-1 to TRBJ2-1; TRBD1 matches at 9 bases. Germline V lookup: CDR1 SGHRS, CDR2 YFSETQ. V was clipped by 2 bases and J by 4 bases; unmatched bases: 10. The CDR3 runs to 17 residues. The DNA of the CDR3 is TGCGCCAGCAGCTTCTCGGGGACAGGGCAAAAGTACAATGAGCAGTTCTTC. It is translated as CASSFSGTGQKYNEQFF.

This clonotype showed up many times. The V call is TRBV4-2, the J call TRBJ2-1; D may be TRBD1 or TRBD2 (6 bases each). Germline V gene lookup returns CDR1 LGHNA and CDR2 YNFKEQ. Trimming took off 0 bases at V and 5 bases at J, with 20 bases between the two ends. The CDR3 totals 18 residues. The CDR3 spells CASSQDVAEGGPDNEQFF. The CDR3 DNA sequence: TGTGCCAGCAGCCAAGACGTGGCGGAGGGGGGCCCTGACAATGAGCAGTTCTTC.

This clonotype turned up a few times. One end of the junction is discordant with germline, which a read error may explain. CDR3 residues: CASSLAGGGGETQYF. CDR3 sequence (DNA): TGTGCCAGCAGTTTAGCTGGAGGGGGGGGTGAGACCCAGTACTTC. The chain is built from TRBV7-8 and TRBJ2-5; D possibly corresponds to TRBD2 (7 bases). Germline V lookup: CDR1 SGHVS, CDR2 FQNEAQ. The CDR3 loop spans 15 amino acids. The whole variable domain, filled in from reference TRBV7-8 and TRBJ2-5, reads GAGVSQSPRYKVAKRGQDVALRCDPISGHVSLFWYQQALGQGPEFLTYFQNEAQLDKSGLPSDRFFAERPEGSVSTLKIQRTQQEDSAVYLCASSLAGGGGETQYFGPGTRLLVL.

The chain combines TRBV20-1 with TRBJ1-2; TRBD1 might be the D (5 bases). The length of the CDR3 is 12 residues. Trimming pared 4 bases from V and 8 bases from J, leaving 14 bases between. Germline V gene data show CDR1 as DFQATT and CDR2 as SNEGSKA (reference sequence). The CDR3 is CSATRGGEGYTF. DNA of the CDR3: TGCAGTGCTACCCGTGGGGGAGAGGGCTACACCTTC.

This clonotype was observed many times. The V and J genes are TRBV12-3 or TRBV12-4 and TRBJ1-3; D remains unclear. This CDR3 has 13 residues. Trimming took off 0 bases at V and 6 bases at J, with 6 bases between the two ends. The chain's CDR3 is CASSLADVNTIYF. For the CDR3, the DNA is TGTGCCAGCAGTTTAGCTGACGTAAACACCATATATTTT.

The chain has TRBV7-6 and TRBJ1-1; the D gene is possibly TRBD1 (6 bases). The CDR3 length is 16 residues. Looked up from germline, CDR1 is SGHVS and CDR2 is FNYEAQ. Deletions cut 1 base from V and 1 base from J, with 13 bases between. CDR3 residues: CASSLEPGHSNTEAFF. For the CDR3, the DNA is TGTGCCAGCAGCTTAGAACCGGGACACTCGAACACTGAAGCTTTCTTT.

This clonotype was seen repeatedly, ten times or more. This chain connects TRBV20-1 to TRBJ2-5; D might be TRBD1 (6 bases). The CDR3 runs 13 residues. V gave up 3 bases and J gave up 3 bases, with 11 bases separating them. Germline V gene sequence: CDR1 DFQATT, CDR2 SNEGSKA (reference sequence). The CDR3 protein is CSARGHAEETQYF. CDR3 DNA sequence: TGCAGTGCTAGGGGACACGCCGAAGAGACCCAGTACTTC.

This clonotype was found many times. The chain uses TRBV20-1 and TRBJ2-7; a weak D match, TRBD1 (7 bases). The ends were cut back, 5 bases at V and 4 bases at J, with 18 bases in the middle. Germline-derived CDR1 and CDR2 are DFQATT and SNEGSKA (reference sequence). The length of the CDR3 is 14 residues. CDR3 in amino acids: CSAVRRGRIYEQYV. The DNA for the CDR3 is TGCAGTGCTGTTAGGAGGGGGCGAATTTACGAGCAGTACGTC.

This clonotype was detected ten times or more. The CDR3 DNA is TGCAGCGTTGGGTGGGGAACCGGGGAGCTGTTTTTT. It encodes CSVGWGTGELFF. This chain joins TRBV29-1 and TRBJ2-2; D is unresolved. The germline V gene has CDR1 SQVTM and CDR2 ANQGSEA. V was trimmed by 4 bases and J by 5 bases, leaving 8 bases between them. The CDR3 consists of 12 residues.

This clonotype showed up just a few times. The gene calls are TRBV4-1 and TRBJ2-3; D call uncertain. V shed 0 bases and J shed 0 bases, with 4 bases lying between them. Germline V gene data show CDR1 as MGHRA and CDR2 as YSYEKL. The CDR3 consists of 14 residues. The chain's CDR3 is CASSQDVSTDTQYF. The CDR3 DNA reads TGCGCCAGCAGCCAAGACGTTAGCACAGATACGCAGTATTTT.

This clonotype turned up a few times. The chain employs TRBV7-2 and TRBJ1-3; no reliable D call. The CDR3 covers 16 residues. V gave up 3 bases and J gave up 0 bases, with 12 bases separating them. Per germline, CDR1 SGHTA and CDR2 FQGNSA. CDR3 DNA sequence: TGTGCCAGCAGCTTTTCCGCGAAGGCCTCTGGAAACACCATATATTTT. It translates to CASSFSAKASGNTIYF.

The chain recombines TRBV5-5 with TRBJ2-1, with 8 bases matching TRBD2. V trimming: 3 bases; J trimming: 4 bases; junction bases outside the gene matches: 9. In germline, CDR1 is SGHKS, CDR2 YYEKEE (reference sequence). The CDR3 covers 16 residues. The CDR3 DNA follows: TGTGCCAGCAGCTCGGGGGGGAGAGGGATGTACAATGAGCAGTTCTTC. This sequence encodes CASSSGGRGMYNEQFF.

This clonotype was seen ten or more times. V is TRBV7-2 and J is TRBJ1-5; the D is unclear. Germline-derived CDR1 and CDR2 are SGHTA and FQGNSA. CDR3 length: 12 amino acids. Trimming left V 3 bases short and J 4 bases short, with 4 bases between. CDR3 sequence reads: CASSFRNQPQHF. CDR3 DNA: TGTGCCAGCAGCTTCCGTAATCAGCCCCAGCATTTT.

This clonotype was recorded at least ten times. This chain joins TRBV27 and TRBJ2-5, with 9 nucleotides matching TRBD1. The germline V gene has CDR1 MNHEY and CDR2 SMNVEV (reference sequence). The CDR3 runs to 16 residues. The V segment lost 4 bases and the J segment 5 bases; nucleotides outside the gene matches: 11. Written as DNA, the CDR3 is TGTGCCAGCAGTTCCTTCCGGGGACAGGGTCTGGAGACCCAGTACTTC. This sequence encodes CASSSFRGQGLETQYF.

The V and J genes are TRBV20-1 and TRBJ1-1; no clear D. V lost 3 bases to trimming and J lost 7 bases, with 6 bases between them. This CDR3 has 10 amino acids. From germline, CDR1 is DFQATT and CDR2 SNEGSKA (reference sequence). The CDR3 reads CSASLVEAFF. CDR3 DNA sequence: TGCAGTGCTAGTTTAGTTGAAGCTTTCTTT.

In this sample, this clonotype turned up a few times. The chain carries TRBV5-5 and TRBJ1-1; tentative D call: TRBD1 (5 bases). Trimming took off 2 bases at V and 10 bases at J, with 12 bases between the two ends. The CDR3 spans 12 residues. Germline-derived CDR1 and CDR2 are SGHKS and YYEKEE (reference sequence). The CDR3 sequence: CASSLGREGAFF. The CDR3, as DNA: TGTGCCAGCAGCTTAGGCAGGGAAGGAGCTTTCTTT.

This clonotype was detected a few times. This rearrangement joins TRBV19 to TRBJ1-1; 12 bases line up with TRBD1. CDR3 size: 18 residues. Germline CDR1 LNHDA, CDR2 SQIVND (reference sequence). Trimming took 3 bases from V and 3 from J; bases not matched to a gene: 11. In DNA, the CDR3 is TGTGCCAGTAGTATGGTATTCGGGACAGGGGGCCGAGACACTGAAGCTTTCTTT. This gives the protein CASSMVFGTGGRDTEAFF.

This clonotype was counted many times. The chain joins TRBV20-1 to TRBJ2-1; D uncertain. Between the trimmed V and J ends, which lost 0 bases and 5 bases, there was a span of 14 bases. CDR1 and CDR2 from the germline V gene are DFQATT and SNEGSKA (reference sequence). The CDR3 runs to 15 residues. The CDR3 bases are TGCAGTGCTAGAGATCCACGTTTCGTCAACAATGAGCAGTTCTTC. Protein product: CSARDPRFVNNEQFF.